A selection of T cell receptor beta chains follows, all from one sample in a study of T cells after yellow fever vaccination. TCRdb processed the 5' RACE reads anew with MiXCR; each CDR3 protein has one entry. The repertoire consists of more than 110,000 distinct CDR3 sequences, with more than 6.5% occurring once and the leading ten covering more than 0.55%. Sequencing was performed on CD4+ T cells sorted from PBMCs, taken 10 days after the yellow fever booster vaccination. Source of these receptors: a young man who received the YFV17D yellow fever vaccine. The CDR3 runs from the conserved cysteine through the conserved F or W. Each record gives: J gene, D gene, clone size, V gene, CDR3 DNA, CDR3 protein. The D gene is left open where the match is weak. Rows give clone size only sometimes, using once, few, many, or a class for an expanded clone.

j_gene: TRBJ2-7; d_gene: -; abundance: many; v_gene: TRBV20-1; CDR3nt: TGCAGTGCTAGAGATTTGCGGCTCAGGAGCTCCTACGAGCAGTACTTC; CDR3aa: CSARDLRLRSSYEQYF
j_gene: TRBJ1-2; d_gene: -; abundance: many; v_gene: TRBV12-3/TRBV12-4; CDR3nt: TGTGCCAGCAGTTTTCCCAGCTCTCCTTACTATGGCTACACCTTC; CDR3aa: CASSFPSSPYYGYTF
j_gene: TRBJ1-1; d_gene: TRBD1; abundance: -; v_gene: TRBV7-3; CDR3nt: TGTGCCAGCAGCCGAGGCGGGACAGGGGGATGGGGTACTGAAGCTTTCTTT; CDR3aa: CASSRGGTGGWGTEAFF
j_gene: TRBJ2-3; d_gene: -; abundance: many; v_gene: TRBV7-2; CDR3nt: TGTGCCAGCAGCCCGGGACTCGGCACAGATACGCAGTATTTT; CDR3aa: CASSPGLGTDTQYF
j_gene: TRBJ2-2; d_gene: TRBD2; abundance: many; v_gene: TRBV7-3; CDR3nt: TGTGCCAGCAGCTTGACCCTGAGGGCCAGCGGGAGATCCGGGGAGCTGTTTTTT; CDR3aa: CASSLTLRASGRSGELFF
j_gene: TRBJ2-1; d_gene: TRBD1; abundance: many; v_gene: TRBV24-1; CDR3nt: TGTGCCACCAGTGATAGTAAGACAGGGGTCAATGAGCAGTTCTTC; CDR3aa: CATSDSKTGVNEQFF
j_gene: TRBJ2-1; d_gene: TRBD2; abundance: many; v_gene: TRBV20-1; CDR3nt: TGCAGTGCTAGTCCGGGGACTAGCGGGAGGGCATGGCAGTTCTTC; CDR3aa: CSASPGTSGRAWQFF
j_gene: TRBJ2-7; d_gene: TRBD1; abundance: many; v_gene: TRBV10-3; CDR3nt: TGTGCCATCTCCTCCGGGGACAGCTACGAGCAGTACTTC; CDR3aa: CAISSGDSYEQYF
j_gene: TRBJ2-2; d_gene: -; abundance: few; v_gene: TRBV5-4; CDR3nt: TGTGCCAGCGCCCCTCTTGACACCGGGGAGCTGTTTTTT; CDR3aa: CASAPLDTGELFF
j_gene: TRBJ2-3; d_gene: TRBD2; abundance: few; v_gene: TRBV3-1; CDR3nt: TGTGCCAGCAGCTCTAGCGGAGGGACAGATACGCAGTATTTT; CDR3aa: CASSSSGGTDTQYF
j_gene: TRBJ2-7; d_gene: -; abundance: many; v_gene: TRBV7-2; CDR3nt: TGTGCCAGCAGCTTACCGGGACCGGGGCAGCAGTACTTC; CDR3aa: CASSLPGPGQQYF
j_gene: TRBJ2-1; d_gene: -; abundance: many; v_gene: TRBV7-2; CDR3nt: TGTGCCAGCAGCCGGGGACCAGAGAGCAATGAGCAGTTCTTC; CDR3aa: CASSRGPESNEQFF
j_gene: TRBJ2-1; d_gene: -; abundance: many; v_gene: TRBV10-3; CDR3nt: TGTGCCATCAGTCCCCTCGGCGGGAATTACAATGAGCAGTTCTTC; CDR3aa: CAISPLGGNYNEQFF
j_gene: TRBJ2-1; d_gene: TRBD2; abundance: -; v_gene: TRBV15; CDR3nt: TGTGCCACCAGCAGAGATAATAGCGGGAGTGAGCAGTTCTTC; CDR3aa: CATSRDNSGSEQFF
j_gene: TRBJ1-6; d_gene: -; abundance: many; v_gene: TRBV3-1; CDR3nt: TGTGCCAGCACCCACTACTGGGGGACCGATAATTCACCCCTCCACTTT; CDR3aa: CASTHYWGTDNSPLHF
j_gene: TRBJ2-3; d_gene: -; abundance: many; v_gene: TRBV9; CDR3nt: TGTGCCAGCAGCGTAACGCGTACAGATACGCAGTATTTT; CDR3aa: CASSVTRTDTQYF
j_gene: TRBJ2-1; d_gene: TRBD2; abundance: few; v_gene: TRBV19; CDR3nt: TGTGCCAGTAGTATCTACAGGACTAGCGGGCCCGATGAGCAGTTCTTC; CDR3aa: CASSIYRTSGPDEQFF
j_gene: TRBJ1-6; d_gene: -; abundance: many; v_gene: TRBV7-3; CDR3nt: TGTGCCAGCGGCGCCGGGACGGTTAATTCACCCCTCCACTTT; CDR3aa: CASGAGTVNSPLHF
j_gene: TRBJ1-6; d_gene: -; abundance: many; v_gene: TRBV6-5; CDR3nt: TGTGCCAGCAGTTACCAAGGCAAAAATTCACCCCTCCACTTT; CDR3aa: CASSYQGKNSPLHF
j_gene: TRBJ2-1; d_gene: TRBD2; abundance: many; v_gene: TRBV7-2; CDR3nt: TGTGCCAGCAGCAAGGGACTAGCGGAGTACAATGAGCAGTTCTTC; CDR3aa: CASSKGLAEYNEQFF
j_gene: TRBJ2-2; d_gene: TRBD2; abundance: many; v_gene: TRBV6-1; CDR3nt: TGTGCCAGCAGACAAGCGGGAGGGGACACCGGGGAGCTGTTTTTT; CDR3aa: CASRQAGGDTGELFF
j_gene: TRBJ1-5; d_gene: -; abundance: few; v_gene: TRBV25-1; CDR3nt: TGTGCCAGCAGTGCGTCGGGGGGCTCGGGCAATCAGCCCCAGCATTTT; CDR3aa: CASSASGGSGNQPQHF
j_gene: TRBJ1-6; d_gene: TRBD1; abundance: -; v_gene: TRBV7-2; CDR3nt: TGTGCCAGCAGCCCCCAGGGACAGGGGGGTGTACCCCTCCACTTT; CDR3aa: CASSPQGQGGVPLHF
j_gene: TRBJ2-7; d_gene: -; abundance: many; v_gene: TRBV5-8; CDR3nt: TGTGCCAGCAGCTTGGAGGGTAGCCTAGCTAAGCAGTACTTC; CDR3aa: CASSLEGSLAKQYF
j_gene: TRBJ1-2; d_gene: -; abundance: many; v_gene: TRBV4-3; CDR3nt: TGCGCCAGCAGCCAAGATCAACACAGGAACTATGGCTACACCTTC; CDR3aa: CASSQDQHRNYGYTF
j_gene: TRBJ2-3; d_gene: -; abundance: -; v_gene: TRBV7-2; CDR3nt: TGTGCCAGCAGCTTAGTGGTGACAGATACGCAGTATTTT; CDR3aa: CASSLVVTDTQYF
j_gene: TRBJ1-3; d_gene: -; abundance: -; v_gene: TRBV24-1; CDR3nt: TGTGCCACCAGTGATGGGGCCGGGACCGAGACTGGAAACACCATGTATTTT; CDR3aa: CATSDGAGTETGNTMYF
j_gene: TRBJ2-5; d_gene: TRBD2; abundance: -; v_gene: TRBV6-2/TRBV6-3; CDR3nt: TGTGCCACCAACTTAAGAGGACTAGCGGGAGGTTCGGGAGAGACCCAGTACTTC; CDR3aa: CATNLRGLAGGSGETQYF
j_gene: TRBJ2-3; d_gene: -; abundance: many; v_gene: TRBV5-1; CDR3nt: TGCGCCAGCAGCTTGGGACAGCAAACAGATACGCAGTATTTT; CDR3aa: CASSLGQQTDTQYF
j_gene: TRBJ2-3; d_gene: TRBD2; abundance: -; v_gene: TRBV12-3/TRBV12-4; CDR3nt: TGTGCCAGCAACCAGCGGGAGGGCACAGATACGCAGTATTTT; CDR3aa: CASNQREGTDTQYF
j_gene: TRBJ2-5; d_gene: TRBD2; abundance: many; v_gene: TRBV25-1; CDR3nt: TGTGCCAGCAGTGAGACTAGCGGGGGAGAGACCCAGTACTTC; CDR3aa: CASSETSGGETQYF
j_gene: TRBJ2-5; d_gene: -; abundance: many; v_gene: TRBV6-2/TRBV6-3; CDR3nt: TGTGCCAGCAGTTATTCGCCGCGGAAGGCCGGGGAGACCCAGTACTTC; CDR3aa: CASSYSPRKAGETQYF
j_gene: TRBJ2-1; d_gene: -; abundance: many; v_gene: TRBV5-1; CDR3nt: TGCGCCAGCAGCCCCCTCGGGGGTGGTGAGCAGTTCTTC; CDR3aa: CASSPLGGGEQFF
j_gene: TRBJ2-3; d_gene: -; abundance: few; v_gene: TRBV7-2; CDR3nt: TGTGCCAGCAGCTCCCTCGGGCCCACAGATACGCAGTATTTT; CDR3aa: CASSSLGPTDTQYF
j_gene: TRBJ2-7; d_gene: -; abundance: many; v_gene: TRBV28; CDR3nt: TGTGCCAGCAGTTTATGGTCGGGTTACGAGCAGTACTTC; CDR3aa: CASSLWSGYEQYF
j_gene: TRBJ1-2; d_gene: TRBD1; abundance: many; v_gene: TRBV9; CDR3nt: TGTGCCAGCAGCGTAGGGACAGGGATAGGGCTCTATGGCTACACCTTC; CDR3aa: CASSVGTGIGLYGYTF
j_gene: TRBJ1-6; d_gene: TRBD1; abundance: many; v_gene: TRBV7-8; CDR3nt: TGTGCCAGCAGCCGAGGGACAGGACGAAATTCACCCCTCCACTTT; CDR3aa: CASSRGTGRNSPLHF
j_gene: TRBJ2-6; d_gene: -; abundance: -; v_gene: TRBV7-2; CDR3nt: TGTGCCAGCAGCTTATCGGGCGGGGCTTCCTCTGGGGCCAACGTCCTGACTTTC; CDR3aa: CASSLSGGASSGANVLTF
j_gene: TRBJ2-7; d_gene: -; abundance: many; v_gene: TRBV6-1; CDR3nt: TGTGCCAGCAGAGAGACCAGTACCGGGACACGGACCTACGAGCAGTACTTC; CDR3aa: CASRETSTGTRTYEQYF
j_gene: TRBJ2-1; d_gene: -; abundance: many; v_gene: TRBV6-2/TRBV6-3; CDR3nt: TGTGCCAGCAGTAGGTTTTCCAGCAATGAGCAGTTCTTC; CDR3aa: CASSRFSSNEQFF
j_gene: TRBJ2-5; d_gene: -; abundance: many; v_gene: TRBV2; CDR3nt: TGTGCCAGCAGAACAGAGGCCAAGAAAGAGACCCAGTACTTC; CDR3aa: CASRTEAKKETQYF
j_gene: TRBJ1-2; d_gene: TRBD1; abundance: many; v_gene: TRBV10-2; CDR3nt: TGCGCCAGCAGTCCGGACAGGGAGTGGGGTTATGGCTACACCTTC; CDR3aa: CASSPDREWGYGYTF
j_gene: TRBJ1-1; d_gene: TRBD1; abundance: -; v_gene: TRBV6-2/TRBV6-3; CDR3nt: TGTGCCAGCAGTCGGCTAGGGACAGGGGGCACTGAAGCTTTCTTT; CDR3aa: CASSRLGTGGTEAFF
j_gene: TRBJ2-1; d_gene: -; abundance: many; v_gene: TRBV5-1; CDR3nt: TGCGCCAGCAGCGCCGGGACGATCACCAATGAGCAGTTCTTC; CDR3aa: CASSAGTITNEQFF
j_gene: TRBJ2-7; d_gene: TRBD2; abundance: many; v_gene: TRBV7-2; CDR3nt: TGTGCCAGCAGCTCAAATAGCGGGAGGGTAGGTGAGCAGTACTTC; CDR3aa: CASSSNSGRVGEQYF
j_gene: TRBJ2-1; d_gene: TRBD2; abundance: -; v_gene: TRBV6-1; CDR3nt: TGTGCCAGCAGTCTGCGTGGGGGGGGAAGGTTTAACAATGAGCAGTTCTTC; CDR3aa: CASSLRGGGRFNNEQFF
j_gene: TRBJ2-1; d_gene: TRBD2; abundance: -; v_gene: TRBV12-3/TRBV12-4; CDR3nt: TGTGCCAGCAGTTTCCGGGGGACTAGCGGCCTTAGCTCCTACAATGAGCAGTTCTTC; CDR3aa: CASSFRGTSGLSSYNEQFF
j_gene: TRBJ2-7; d_gene: -; abundance: many; v_gene: TRBV10-3; CDR3nt: TGTGCCATCAGTGAGTATGACAGTTACGAGCAGTACTTC; CDR3aa: CAISEYDSYEQYF
j_gene: TRBJ2-3; d_gene: -; abundance: many; v_gene: TRBV5-5; CDR3nt: TGTGCCAGCAGCTTGAGTCGTGTACCACCCACAGATACGCAGTATTTT; CDR3aa: CASSLSRVPPTDTQYF